This T cell receptor (beta chain) derives from a study of beta chain features in type 1 diabetes. Study findings and constraints: All four CD4+ subsets from Type 1 diabetes patients carried moderately but significantly shorter TCRB CDR3s.

Each sorted fraction was over 95% pure. In regard to this clone: Its target is not known.

V gave up 2 bases and J gave up 4 bases, with 15 bases separating them. Germline lookup yields CDR1 MDHEN and CDR2 SYDVKM. The length of the CDR3 is 16 residues. Isolated RNA was reverse transcribed in full, so expressed TCRB transcripts were sequenced. The repertoire was sequenced with immunoSEQ multiplex PCR; TCRdb's copy has only in-frame clones and lacks some. The table records about 650,000 clones, under 15% of them present only once. V and J are TRBV28 and TRBJ2-1, with D perhaps TRBD2 (7 bases). The sample was naive CD4+ T cells from blood. The receptor's source is a man aged 30-40 years with type 1 diabetes. Written as DNA, the CDR3 is TGTGCCAGCAGTTTAGGGGGGGCTTTTGGATACAATGAGCAGTTCTTC. Protein: CASSLGGAFGYNEQFF. Full variable domain (rest looked up from reference TRBV28 and TRBJ2-1): DVKVTQSSRYLVKRTGEKVFLECVQDMDHENMFWYRQDPGLGLRLIYFSYDVKMKEKGDIPEGYSVSREKKERFSLILESASTNQTSMYLCASSLGGAFGYNEQFFGPGTRLTVL.